This T cell receptor (beta chain) was profiled in a study of control samples from healthy donors and cancer patients. Trimming took 0 bases from V and 5 from J; bases not matched to a gene: 7. Germline loops: CDR1 ENHRY, CDR2 SYGVKD. The CDR3 has 17 residues. Libraries were prepared by immunoSEQ multiplex PCR; TCRdb keeps only in-frame clonotypes and omits some of them. The table shows about 120,000 clones, with 80% to 90% occurring only once. The chain links TRBV10-3 to TRBJ2-5; 12 bases fit TRBD1. The receptor comes from a woman aged 45-60 years with colorectal cancer. Sequencing used PBMCs. The CDR3 reads CAISESMGQGALETQYF. CDR3 nucleotide sequence: TGTGCCATCAGTGAGTCGATGGGACAGGGGGCTTTGGAGACCCAGTACTTC.